This is a list of T cell receptor beta chains from one sample in a study of immune cell composition in non-small cell lung cancer. Profiling relied on immunoSEQ multiplex PCR, and the TCRdb table lists in-frame clones only, not all of them. The sample carries some 1,100 clones, under 75% recorded once. What was sequenced was non-adjacent lung tissue. The source is a human donor with non-small cell lung cancer. Each CDR3 is given with its conserved first and last residue. A D gene is named only where the DNA matches it firmly. Clone size appears in some rows only: once, few, many, or a class for an expanded clone.

V gene	J gene	D gene	clone size	CDR3 DNA	CDR3 protein
TRBV19	TRBJ2-1	NA	NA	TGTGCCAGTAGTACGGACAGTACCTACAATGAGCAGTTCTTC	CASSTDSTYNEQFF
TRBV7-2	TRBJ2-3	NA	NA	TGTGCCAGCAGTCCCCGGGACTCCCGCCGGAGCGATACGCAGTATTTT	CASSPRDSRRSDTQYF
TRBV2	TRBJ2-5	NA	NA	TGTGCCAGCAGTGAATTCGGCCGGGGGCAAGAGACCCAGTACTTC	CASSEFGRGQETQYF
TRBV4-1	TRBJ1-6	NA	NA	TGCGCCAGCAGCCAAGGGCAGGGGAGCTCCTATAATTCACCCCTCCACTTT	CASSQGQGSSYNSPLHF
TRBV7-9	TRBJ1-2	NA	NA	TGTGCCAGCAGCCCCCTTGGATGGGGGCAAGGTGGCTACACCTTC	CASSPLGWGQGGYTF
TRBV28	TRBJ1-1	TRBD1	NA	TGTGCCAGCAGTTCACCCCCGGGACAGGGGAGGACTTTCTTT	CASSSPPGQGRTFF
TRBV7-9	TRBJ1-6	TRBD1	NA	TGTGCCAGCAGCCAAGCTCTTGGGACAGTCTATAATTCACCCCTCCACTTT	CASSQALGTVYNSPLHF
TRBV5-6	TRBJ2-7	NA	large	TGTGCCAGCGGAGAAGCCGGGACAATGGGGGACTACGAGCAGTACTTC	CASGEAGTMGDYEQYF
TRBV11-3	TRBJ1-4	NA	NA	TGTGCCAGCAGCCCGCAGGTCGCAACTAATGAAAAACTGTTTTTT	CASSPQVATNEKLFF
TRBV9	TRBJ1-2	TRBD1	NA	TGTGCCAGCAGCGCTTCCCGGGACAGGGGCTATGGCTACACCTTC	CASSASRDRGYGYTF
TRBV5-4	TRBJ2-2	TRBD1	few	TGTGCCAGCAGCTCGGGACAGGATAACACCGGGGAGCTGTTTTTT	CASSSGQDNTGELFF
TRBV19	TRBJ2-5	NA	NA	TGTGCCAGTAGTGAGCAAGAGACCCAGTACTTC	CASSEQETQYF
TRBV20-1	TRBJ1-1	NA	NA	TGCAGTGCTAGAGATCGTTTCGAAGCTTTCTTT	CSARDRFEAFF
TRBV6-6	TRBJ2-6	NA	once	TGTGCCAGCACCCGTACAGGGTTAGCCAACGTCCTGACTTTC	CASTRTGLANVLTF
TRBV7-9	TRBJ2-4	NA	NA	TGTGCCAGCAGCTTAGCTGGAGGGGAAGGAAAAAACATTCAGTACTTC	CASSLAGGEGKNIQYF
TRBV6-5	TRBJ2-3	NA	once	TGTGCCAGCAGCTCTAGCACAGATACGCAGTATTTT	CASSSSTDTQYF
TRBV9	TRBJ2-5	NA	once	TGTGCCAGCAGCGTAGACACCCAAGAGACCCAGTACTTC	CASSVDTQETQYF
TRBV7-9	TRBJ2-1	TRBD2	large	TGTGCCAGCAGCTTTGTTCGGGGGGGCCGTAATGAGCAGTTCTTC	CASSFVRGGRNEQFF
TRBV7-9	TRBJ1-4	NA	NA	TGTGCCAGCAGCTCGTCGCGAAGCGGTAGAGGTGAAAAACTGTTTTTT	CASSSSRSGRGEKLFF
TRBV7-8	TRBJ2-5	NA	NA	TGTGCCAGCAGCTCCAGCCGAGGATACGAAGAGACCCAGTACTTC	CASSSSRGYEETQYF